Following are 9 T cell receptor beta chains from one sample sequenced in a study of human T cells and chemical hapten exposure. TCRdb used MiXCR to reprocess the RACE reads, holding one entry per CDR3 protein. This repertoire shows tens of thousands of distinct CDR3 sequences, 3.5% to 4.5% found once; its top ten account for approximately 1.5%. The time point: healthy volunteer bleed at 2 weeks. Unfractionated whole blood was the source of the extracted total RNA. The sample comprised whole blood. Source of these receptors: a female donor in good health. Some clones in this sample may be carry-over from other donors' samples.

Comments on this clonotype: A much larger clone lies one base from this, so it may be a read error. This chain links TRBV6-5 with TRBJ2-4; D not resolved. Germline V gives CDR1 MNHEY, CDR2 SVGAGI. This CDR3 contains 15 residues. Trimming cost V 10 bases and J 0 bases, with 16 bases left between them. CDR3 in DNA: TGTGCCACTAGGTCGGGCATCGCAGCCAAAAACATTCAGTACTTC. It encodes CATRSGIAAKNIQYF.

Comment on this clonotype: Being one base from a much bigger clone, this may be a read error. The chain couples TRBV10-3 to TRBJ1-1, with D possibly matching TRBD1 (5 bases). From germline, CDR1 is ENHRY and CDR2 SYGVKD. The CDR3 has 13 residues. The germline V and J ends were trimmed by 6 bases and 7 bases, with 15 bases remaining between them. This chain's CDR3 is CAISVQVFGEAFF. The CDR3 DNA sequence: TGTGCCATCAGCGTACAGGTTTTCGGTGAAGCTTTCTTT.

The chain is built from TRBV5-6 and TRBJ2-7; maybe TRBD2 (5 bases). Trimming cost V 4 bases and J 9 bases, with 17 bases left between them. The CDR3 contains 13 residues. CDR1 SGHDT and CDR2 YYEEEE come from the germline V gene. CDR3 bases: TGTGCCAGCAGCCCCGGCGGGCAGAGGGTGCAGTACTTC. Its translation: CASSPGGQRVQYF.

This clonotype was counted between two and nine times. V usage is TRBV18 and J usage is TRBJ1-2; D is possibly TRBD1 (5 bases). V was clipped by 6 bases and J by 6 bases, with 17 bases between them. CDR3 length: 14 residues. The V gene's germline CDR1 is KGHSH and CDR2 LQKENI. The CDR3 is CASSPEQGADGYTF. In DNA form, the CDR3 reads TGTGCCAGCTCCCCGGAGCAGGGAGCGGATGGCTACACCTTC.

This clonotype was counted many times. The CDR3 loop is CASSALSVDSPLHF. The DNA of the CDR3 is TGTGCCAGCAGTGCCTTGTCAGTTGATTCACCCCTCCACTTT. This chain connects TRBV2 to TRBJ1-6; unclear D gene. Trimming stripped 4 bases from V and 8 bases from J, with 12 bases between. Germline V CDR1 and CDR2: SNHLY, FYNNEI. This CDR3 has 14 residues.

There are many counts of this clonotype. The CDR3 is CASSYPRGGGLSNQPQHF. In nucleotides, the CDR3 is TGTGCCAGCAGTTACCCCCGTGGGGGGGGCTTAAGCAATCAGCCCCAGCATTTT. V gene TRBV6-2 or TRBV6-3 combines with J gene TRBJ1-5; a weak D match, TRBD1 (6 bases). Germline V gives CDR1 MNHEY, CDR2 SVGEGT. V lost 2 bases, J lost 1 base, and 18 bases lay in between. The CDR3 extends over 18 amino acids.

This clonotype was seen a handful of times. V is TRBV6-9 and J is TRBJ1-5; tentative D call: TRBD1 (6 bases). This CDR3 contains 16 residues. Germline V lookup: CDR1 MNHGY, CDR2 SVAAGI. The V gene lost 8 bases and the J gene lost 7 bases, with 24 bases spanning the gap. The CDR3 DNA reads TGTGCCAGCCACATAGCCAGGGGACACGCGGGCCAGCCCCAGCATTTT. Translating it yields CASHIARGHAGQPQHF.

This clonotype was detected many times. This chain uses TRBV9 with TRBJ1-1, with D possibly matching TRBD1 (5 bases). The germline V and J ends were trimmed by 4 bases and 4 bases, with 17 bases remaining between them. This CDR3 is 15 amino acids long. Germline CDR1 and CDR2: SGDLS and YYNGEE. CDR3 sequence (DNA): TGTGCCAGCAGCCCGCCGAGGGGCGCGGTCACTGAAGCTTTCTTT. It yields the protein CASSPPRGAVTEAFF.

This clonotype was observed at least ten times. V is TRBV20-1 and J is TRBJ2-3; the match to TRBD1 covers 7 bases. V lost 6 bases, J lost 2 bases, and 11 bases stayed unmatched. CDR1 is DFQATT and CDR2 is SNEGSKA in the germline V gene (reference sequence). The CDR3 runs to 15 residues. CDR3 coding DNA: TGCAGTGCAGAAACCGGGACAGAGATCACAGATACGCAGTATTTT. It encodes CSAETGTEITDTQYF.